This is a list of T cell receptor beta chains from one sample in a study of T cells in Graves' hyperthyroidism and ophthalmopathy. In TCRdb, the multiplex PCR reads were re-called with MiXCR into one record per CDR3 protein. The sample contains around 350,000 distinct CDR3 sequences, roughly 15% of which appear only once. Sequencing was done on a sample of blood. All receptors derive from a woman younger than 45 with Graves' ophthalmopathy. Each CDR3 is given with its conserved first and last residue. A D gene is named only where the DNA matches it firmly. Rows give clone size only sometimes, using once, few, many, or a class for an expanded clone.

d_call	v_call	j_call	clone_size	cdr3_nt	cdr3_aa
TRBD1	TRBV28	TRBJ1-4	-	TGTGCCAGCATCAACACAGGGGGCTGGAATGAAAAACTGTTTTTT	CASINTGGWNEKLFF
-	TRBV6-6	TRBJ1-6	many	TGTGCCAGCAGTTACTCGATCGGGGGTAGCTCCTATAATTCACCCCTCCACTTT	CASSYSIGGSSYNSPLHF
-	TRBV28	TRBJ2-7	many	TGTGCCAGCAGTTTATTAGGAGTTCGAGAGCAGTACTTC	CASSLLGVREQYF
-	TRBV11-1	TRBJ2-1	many	TGTGCCAGCAGCTTAGCGCGGGCTTCCGATCTTGTTGAGCAGTTCTTC	CASSLARASDLVEQFF
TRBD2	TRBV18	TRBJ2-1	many	TGTGCCAGCTCACCTCCAGCGGGGGGACCTAATGAGCAGTTCTTC	CASSPPAGGPNEQFF
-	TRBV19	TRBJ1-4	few	TGTGCCAGTAAAGAGGGCTATCTTGGAAAACTGTTTTTT	CASKEGYLGKLFF
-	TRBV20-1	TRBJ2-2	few	TGCAGTGCTAGACTTTCCGCGAACACCGGGGAGCTGTTTTTT	CSARLSANTGELFF
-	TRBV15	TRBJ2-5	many	TGTGCCACCAGCAAAATCTTGCAAGAGACCCAGTACTTC	CATSKILQETQYF
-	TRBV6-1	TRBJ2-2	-	TGTGCCACCCCGAAGGGGATCTTCGCGAACACCGGGGAGCTGTTTTTT	CATPKGIFANTGELFF
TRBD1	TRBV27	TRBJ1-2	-	TGTGCCAGCAGTTTATATGGCGGCAGGGGGCGCGATGGCTACACCTTC	CASSLYGGRGRDGYTF
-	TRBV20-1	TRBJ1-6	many	TGCAGTGCTAGTTCTGGGGTACCGAATTCACCCCTCCACTTT	CSASSGVPNSPLHF
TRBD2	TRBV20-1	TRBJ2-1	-	TGCAGTGCTAGAGATCTAGCGGGGGGGCTGCATGAGCAGTTCTTC	CSARDLAGGLHEQFF
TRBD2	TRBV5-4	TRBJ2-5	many	TGTGCCAGCAGCTTGCGACTAGCTCAAGAGACCCAGTACTTC	CASSLRLAQETQYF
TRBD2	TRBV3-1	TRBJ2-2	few	TGTGCCAGCAGCCAAGATCCGCGGGGGGGCCCCACCGGGGAGCTGTTTTTT	CASSQDPRGGPTGELFF
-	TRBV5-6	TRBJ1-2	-	TGTGCCAGCAACCATAGGACCAACTATGGCTACACCTTC	CASNHRTNYGYTF
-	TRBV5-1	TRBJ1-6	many	TGCGCCAGCAGCCCGGACAGAGCAGTTAATTCACCCCTCCACTTT	CASSPDRAVNSPLHF
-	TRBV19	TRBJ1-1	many	TGTGCCAGTAGTACCCGAGACAGGACGGCGGGCACTGAAGCTTTCTTT	CASSTRDRTAGTEAFF
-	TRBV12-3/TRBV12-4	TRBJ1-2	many	TGTGCCAGCAGTCCCCCCGGAGTCAACTATGGCTACACCTTC	CASSPPGVNYGYTF
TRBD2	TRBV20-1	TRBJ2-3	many	TGCAGTGCTATTTTGCGGGGGGGCGAAGGTATCGTCGATACGCAGTATTTT	CSAILRGGEGIVDTQYF
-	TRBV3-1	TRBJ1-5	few	TGTGCCAGCAGTTTCGGGGGTTATCGCAATCAGCCCCAGCATTTT	CASSFGGYRNQPQHF
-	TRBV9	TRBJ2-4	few	TGTGCCAGCAGCGTAGCTTCCCGGGGAGCCAAAAACATTCAGTACTTC	CASSVASRGAKNIQYF
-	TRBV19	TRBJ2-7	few	TGTGCCAGTAGTATGTCAGGAGACTACTCCTACGAGCAGTACTTC	CASSMSGDYSYEQYF
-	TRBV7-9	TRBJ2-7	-	TGTGCCAGCAGCCAAGCAGGGTTTGGGTACGAGCGGTACTTC	CASSQAGFGYERYF
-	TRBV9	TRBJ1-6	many	TGTGCCAGCAGTCGTCCAGATTCACCCCTCCACTTT	CASSRPDSPLHF
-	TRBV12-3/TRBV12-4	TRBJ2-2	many	TGTGCCAGCAGTTTGGACACCTCGGGGACCGGGGAGCTGTTTTTT	CASSLDTSGTGELFF
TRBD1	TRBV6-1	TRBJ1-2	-	TGTGCCAGCAGTTCGACAGGGTGGCGAGGCTACACCTTC	CASSSTGWRGYTF
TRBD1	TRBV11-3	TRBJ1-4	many	TGTGCCAGCATCCTGGACAGGGGTTGCGAAAAACTGTTTTTT	CASILDRGCEKLFF
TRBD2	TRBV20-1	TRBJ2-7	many	TGCAGTGCTAGTTCGGGGGGCGAGCAGTACTTC	CSASSGGEQYF
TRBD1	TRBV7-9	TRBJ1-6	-	TGTACCAGCAGCGGATCCGGGACAGGGGTTGATTCACCCCTCCACTTT	CTSSGSGTGVDSPLHF
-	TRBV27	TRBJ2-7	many	TGTGCCAGCAAGATATCCCCGGGGGCGCCCTACGAGCAGTACTTC	CASKISPGAPYEQYF
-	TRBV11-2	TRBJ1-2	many	TGTGCCAGCAGCTTAAGCGAAGGGACCTATGGCTACACCTTC	CASSLSEGTYGYTF
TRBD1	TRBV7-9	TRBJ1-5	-	TGTGCCAGCAGCTTACAGCGACAGGGGAATCAGCCCCCGCATTTT	CASSLQRQGNQPPHF
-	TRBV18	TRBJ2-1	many	TGTGCCAGCTCACCACGGGGGTTTTGGTACAATGAGCAGTTCTTC	CASSPRGFWYNEQFF
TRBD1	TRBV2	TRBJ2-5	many	TGTGCCAGCCACCAGGGGGTAGGAGAGACCCAGTACTTC	CASHQGVGETQYF
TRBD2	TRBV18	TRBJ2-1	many	TGTGCCAGCTCACCCCATCCAACTAGCGGGGTTGAGCAGTTCTTC	CASSPHPTSGVEQFF
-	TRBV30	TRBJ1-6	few	TGTGCCTGGAGTGTAACCAATTCACCCCTCCACTTT	CAWSVTNSPLHF
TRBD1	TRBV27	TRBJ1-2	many	TGTGCCAGCAGCGATAGGGTGGGGACAGGGGGCGGCCCCGATGGCTACACCTTC	CASSDRVGTGGGPDGYTF
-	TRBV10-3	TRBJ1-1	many	TGTGCCATCAGTCCCTCCAGGGGAGGGAACACTGAAGCTTTCTTT	CAISPSRGGNTEAFF
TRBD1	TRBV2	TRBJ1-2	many	TGTGCCATCCTCCGGGACAGCTCTAACTATGGCTACACCTTC	CAILRDSSNYGYTF
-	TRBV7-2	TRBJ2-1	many	TGTGCCAGCAGCCCAATTCCAGCGTACAATGAGCAGTTCTTC	CASSPIPAYNEQFF
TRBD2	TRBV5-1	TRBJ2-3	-	TGCGCCAGCAGCGTAGGGACTAGCGGGTACAGGGGCACAGATACGCAGTATTTT	CASSVGTSGYRGTDTQYF
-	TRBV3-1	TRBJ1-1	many	TGTGCCAGCAGCCAATTTGGGGGCGCAGAGACGAACACTGAAGCTTTCTTT	CASSQFGGAETNTEAFF
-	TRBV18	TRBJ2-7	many	TGTGCCAGCTCACCTTATCGGGGGTCCTACGAGCAGTACTTC	CASSPYRGSYEQYF
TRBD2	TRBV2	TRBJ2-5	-	TGTGCCAGCAGTGAACTCGGGACTAGCAGACAAGAGACCCAGTACTTC	CASSELGTSRQETQYF
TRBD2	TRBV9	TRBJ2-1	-	TGTGCCAGCAGCGTAGCTTTGCTAGCGGGGGACAATGAGCAGTTCTTC	CASSVALLAGDNEQFF
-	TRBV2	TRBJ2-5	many	TGTGCCAGCAGTGACGCCGGGTGGGAGACCCAGTACTTC	CASSDAGWETQYF